This T cell receptor beta chain was sequenced for a study of blood T cell repertoires in COVID-19. On the study more broadly: Both acute and convalescent COVID-19 samples were obtained from the United States, Italy and Spain. The analysed material was cDNA or gDNA that came from T cells, B-cell-depleted T cells, or PBMCs.

This CDR3 contains 14 residues. The germline V gene encodes CDR1 LNHDA and CDR2 SQIVND (reference sequence). The ends lost 6 bases at V and 8 bases at J; junction bases unmatched: 4. Original analysis: Amplification from reference gene primers served as the basis for estimated nucleated cell counts. Method: immunoSEQ multiplex PCR; TCRdb's copy keeps in-frame clones and lacks some. The D gene and trimming were derived from the DNA, and the V and J assignments and clone size from that table. The repertoire holds tens of thousands of clones, with around 70% as singletons. The J gene is TRBJ2-1, the V gene TRBV19; 13 nucleotides align to TRBD2. The sequencing sample was made of peripheral blood. This clonotype was obtained from a man in his 70s with acute or convalescent COVID-19. Here the CDR3 DNA reads TGTGCCAGTAGGAGGACTAGCGGGAGCCATGAGCAGTTCTTC. It encodes CASRRTSGSHEQFF.